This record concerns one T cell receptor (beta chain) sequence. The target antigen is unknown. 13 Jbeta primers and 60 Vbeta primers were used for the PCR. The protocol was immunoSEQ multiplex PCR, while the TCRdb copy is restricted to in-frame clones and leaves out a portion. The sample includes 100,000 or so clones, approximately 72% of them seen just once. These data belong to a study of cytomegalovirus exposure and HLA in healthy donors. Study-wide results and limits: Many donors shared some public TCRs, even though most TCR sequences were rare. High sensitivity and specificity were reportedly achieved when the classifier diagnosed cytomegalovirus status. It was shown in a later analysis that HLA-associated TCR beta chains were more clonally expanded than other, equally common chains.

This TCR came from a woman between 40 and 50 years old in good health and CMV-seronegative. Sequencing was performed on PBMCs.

The CDR3 DNA sequence: TGTGCCTGGAGTGTACAGGGGGTAGGGGAGCAGTACTTC. Its translation: CAWSVQGVGEQYF. The rearrangement uses TRBV30 and TRBJ2-7, with 8 nucleotides matching TRBD1. J was trimmed by 7 bases and V by 0 bases; bases with no gene match: 5. The CDR3 covers 13 residues. CDR1 and CDR2 from the germline V gene are GTSNPN and SVGIG (reference sequence).